The T cell receptor (beta chain) under discussion was sequenced for a study of T cells in Graves' hyperthyroidism and ophthalmopathy (dated by TCRdb to about 2019). About the study as a whole: Peripheral blood samples were taken at the time of initial diagnosis, prior to any treatment. To identify distinguishing TCR V-J signatures, a discovery cohort of 100 or so patients was used, comprising 43 with Graves' ophthalmopathy and roughly 60 with stable Graves' hyperthyroidism. An independent validation cohort of about 20 hyperthyroidism patients and some 15 patients who later progressed to ophthalmopathy tested prospective prediction of ophthalmopathy. For training and testing, the 80 to 100 patients in the discovery cohort were randomly divided in a 7:3 ratio. The study also compared thyroid tissue and blood T-cell repertoires from five or six Graves' hyperthyroidism patients. Once sampling was done, hyperthyroidism patients were given methimazole at a starting dose of 30 mg daily, whereas ophthalmopathy patients were given high-dose intravenous methylprednisolone. TCR Vbeta CDR3 sequencing of approximately 140 peripheral blood samples (about 45 ophthalmopathy, roughly 72 hyperthyroidism and approximately 17 progressor patients) is reported in the paper.

Concerning this clonotype itself: Its antigen remains undetermined. Base qualities are not recorded, but no much larger clone differs from it by a single base.

The TCR beta CDR3 regions were amplified from RNA transcripts. A first-round RT-PCR of the TCR CDR3 used the HTBI primer set with the Qiagen OneStep RT-PCR kit. Libraries were constructed in a second round of multiplex PCR, after which size selection and purification were carried out. Paired-end sequencing of the libraries was performed with 100 bp reads on an Illumina HiSeq2000. Regarding the original processing steps: SOAPnuke was used to process the raw data, removing reads that contained adapters or uncalled bases, had a mean Phred below 15, or lacked an exact match to the constant primer or identifier. COPE v1.2.5 was used to merge high-quality paired reads, and clonotypes were defined as unique nucleotide sequences. MiTCR v1.1 was used to align clonotypes to the IMGT TRBV, TRBD and TRBJ reference segments. Analysis was restricted to V-J combinations with a frequency above 0.0001, which covered over 98% of repertoires. A TCS score was defined as the ratio of F50 (clonal expansion) to E x V (chaos), with BLOSUM62-based TCRdist applied between CDR3 peptides within each V-J. Welch's t-statistics and random forest reduced roughly 500 V-J features to under 15, which were used in a naive Bayes classifier (R e1071). TCRdb cleaned the public reads at Q25 with fastp, built clones with MiXCR and kept in-frame beta chains. Every CDR3 protein is listed once, alongside the most common genes and DNA of its rows. TCRdb assigned the V and J calls; the authors' analysis was not used. The sample profile shows 500,000 to 650,000 distinct CDR3 sequences; 12% to 15% of them were found once. 11% to 15% of the sample is in the top ten clones.

What the study reported, not specific to this receptor: In validation, the model predicted progression to ophthalmopathy with approximately 70% sensitivity and around 72% specificity, a median of about six months before onset. Most expanded thyroid clonotypes (frequency above 0.001) were also detected in blood, a finding suggesting that blood repertoires may reflect thyroid immune responses. In cross-validation, a model built on a 13 V-J signature told ophthalmopathy apart from stable hyperthyroidism with less than 90% sensitivity and roughly 81% specificity, and in testing the same model reached 80%/75%. Sample size was not statistically predetermined, and blinding of investigators to group allocation was not performed.

A patient counted as having stable Graves' hyperthyroidism if no progression to ophthalmopathy occurred over 18 months of follow-up. The hyperthyroidism patients were between 18 and 65 years old and newly diagnosed, with a disease duration of less than 2 months. Exclusion was applied to patients with uncontrolled infections, other autoimmune diseases, pregnancy or lactation. Diagnoses were established on the basis of clinical symptoms, serum thyroxine and TRAb, thyroid ultrasound, and orbital computed tomography. Ficoll-Paque density gradient centrifugation was used to isolate PBMCs from around 9.1 ml of fresh peripheral blood. Total RNA was extracted with Trizol reagent, and quality was checked on an Agilent 2100 Bioanalyzer. This clonotype originated in a woman in her thirties or forties with Graves' hyperthyroidism. Material: blood.

The CDR3 sequence is CASSQEWTSGTYEQYF. The nucleotide sequence reads as follows: TGCGCCAGCAGCCAAGAGTGGACTAGCGGGACATACGAGCAGTACTTC. This receptor chain uses TRBV4-1 and TRBJ2-7; 12 bases in between match TRBD2. From cysteine to phenylalanine, the CDR3 is 16 amino acids long. CDR3 DNA only is kept here, 48 bases in frame from base 1. V is trimmed back by 0 bases and J by 4 bases, and the junction contains 4 bases that no gene match accounts for. According to the germline V gene, CDR1 reads MGHRA and CDR2 reads YSYEKL.